The rows below give T cell receptor beta chains drawn from one sample of a study of CD8+CD57+ T cells in acquired aplastic anemia. TCRdb fed the reads into MiXCR, producing one record per CDR3 protein. The sample contains roughly 93,000 distinct CDR3 sequences, around 70% of which appear only once. The source material was sorted CD4+, CD8+, or CD8+CD57+ T cells (not recorded which) from PBMCs. These TCRs come from a human donor with aplastic anemia. Each CDR3 is given with its conserved first and last residue. D genes are given only for firm matches. Clone sizes are given selectively: once, few, many, or a class where the clone is expanded.

>TRBJ2-1|15|.|TRBD2|TRBV2
CASSAGDLSYNEQFF
TGTGCCAGCAGCGCGGGGGACCTTTCCTACAATGAGCAGTTCTTC
>TRBJ1-2|15|.|.|TRBV28
CASSFPLNKDYGYTF
TGTGCCAGCAGTTTTCCTCTCAACAAGGACTATGGCTACACCTTC
>TRBJ2-6|15|once|.|TRBV2
CASSPQLSGANVLTF
TGTGCCAGCAGCCCACAGCTCTCTGGGGCCAACGTCCTGACTTTC
>TRBJ1-2|14|.|TRBD1|TRBV19
CASSPGTGLYGYTF
TGTGCCAGTAGCCCCGGGACAGGACTCTATGGCTACACCTTC
>TRBJ2-3|15|.|.|TRBV11-1
CASSSPTRFINTQYF
TGTGCCAGCAGCTCCCCTACTAGATTCATCAATACGCAGTATTTT
>TRBJ1-1|12|many|.|TRBV4-1
CASSYTGTTLLF
TGCGCCAGCAGCTACACCGGGACAACCTTACTCTTT
>TRBJ2-5|16|.|TRBD2|TRBV7-3
CASSPSGGAANPTQYF
TGTGCCAGCAGCCCTAGCGGGGGGGCAGCTAACCCGACCCAGTACTTC
>TRBJ2-7|15|many|.|TRBV5-1
CASSPLALSSYEQYF
TGCGCCAGCTCCCCCCTGGCGCTAAGCTCCTACGAGCAGTACTTC
>TRBJ1-1|11|.|.|TRBV29-1
CSVETSTEAFF
TGCAGCGTTGAGACGTCAACTGAAGCTTTCTTT
>TRBJ1-2|14|.|TRBD1|TRBV9
CASSVGTGDYGYTF
TGTGCCAGCAGCGTAGGGACAGGGGACTATGGCTACACCTTC
>TRBJ2-7|15|few|TRBD1|TRBV7-9
CASSRGGTGTYEQYF
TGTGCCAGCAGCCGTGGTGGGACAGGAACCTACGAGCAGTACTTC
>TRBJ1-2|12|.|.|TRBV2
CASTPDRLGYTF
TGTGCCAGCACCCCGGACAGATTGGGCTACACCTTC
>TRBJ2-5|13|.|TRBD2|TRBV12-3/TRBV12-4
CASSNGGVETQYF
TGTGCCAGCAGCAACGGGGGGGTAGAGACCCAGTACTTC
>TRBJ1-4|13|.|.|TRBV20-1
CSAKRGSNEKLFF
TGCAGTGCTAAGAGGGGGTCGAACGAAAAACTGTTTTTT
>TRBJ2-5|15|.|TRBD1|TRBV20-1
CSASPLRTGRQTQYF
TGCAGTGCTTCCCCCCTCCGGACAGGGAGACAGACCCAGTACTTC
>TRBJ2-3|13|.|.|TRBV7-8
CASSPLVGDTQYF
TGTGCCAGCAGCCCCCTGGTGGGAGATACGCAGTATTTT
>TRBJ2-2|16|many|TRBD1|TRBV20-1
CSARVTGRENTGELFF
TGCAGTGCTAGAGTGACAGGGAGAGAGAACACCGGGGAGCTGTTTTTT
>TRBJ2-1|14|few|TRBD2|TRBV27
CASRLAGAYNEQFF
TGTGCCAGCAGACTAGCGGGGGCCTACAATGAGCAGTTCTTC
>TRBJ2-3|18|.|TRBD1|TRBV2
CASSELGQTISSTDTQYF
TGTGCCAGCAGTGAACTGGGACAGACCATTTCTAGCACAGATACGCAGTATTTT
>TRBJ2-7|14|.|.|TRBV7-9
CASSGTLYSYEQYF
TGTGCCAGCAGCGGCACCCTTTACTCCTACGAGCAGTACTTC
>TRBJ2-7|12|.|.|TRBV2
CASSEREYEQYF
TGTGCCAGCAGTGAACGGGAGTACGAGCAGTACTTC